These 28 T cell receptor beta chains originate from one sample sequenced in a study of T cells after yellow fever vaccination. TCRdb fed the 5' RACE reads into MiXCR, producing one record per CDR3 protein. The sample records about 160,000 distinct CDR3 sequences, approximately 10% being singletons. Material: CD8+ T cells sorted from PBMCs, obtained 45 days after the yellow fever booster vaccination. These receptors all stem from a man aged 18 to 29 who received the YFV17D yellow fever vaccine.

The rearrangement links TRBV6-6 to TRBJ1-2, with D maybe TRBD1 (6 bases). The V end was cut by 0 bases, the J end by 2 bases, with 16 bases between. The CDR3 contains 17 residues. The germline V gene encodes CDR1 MNHNY and CDR2 SVGAGI (reference sequence). Written as DNA, the CDR3 is TGTGCCAGCAGTTACTCCGCCGAACAGGGATACAACTATGGCTACACCTTC. Encoded protein: CASSYSAEQGYNYGYTF.

This chain connects TRBV7-6 to TRBJ2-5; maybe TRBD1 (6 bases). Germline V lookup: CDR1 SGHVS, CDR2 FNYEAQ. This CDR3 contains 13 residues. The V end lost 3 bases, the J end lost 5 bases, and 10 bases lay between the germline ends. In DNA form, the CDR3 reads TGTGCCAGCAGCTTGACAGGTGGGGAGACCCAGTACTTC. Its protein is CASSLTGGETQYF.

This clonotype was counted only a few times. The J gene is TRBJ1-4, the V gene TRBV5-4, with 8 bases aligning to TRBD1. Germline-derived CDR1 and CDR2 are SGHNT and YYREEE (reference sequence). V lost 5 bases to trimming and J lost 3 bases; unmatched junction nucleotides: 6. CDR3 length: 15 residues. The CDR3 spells CASSSSDRANEKLFF. The CDR3 DNA reads as TGTGCCAGCAGTTCGTCGGACAGGGCTAATGAAAAACTGTTTTTT.

This chain uses TRBV6-2 or TRBV6-3 with TRBJ2-7; 7 bases align to TRBD2. With 5 bases clipped from V and 2 bases from J, the junction kept 3 bases outside the gene matches. Per germline, CDR1 MNHEY and CDR2 SVGEGT. The length of the CDR3 is 13 residues. The CDR3 loop reads CASSTSETYEQYV. The DNA for the CDR3 is TGTGCCAGCAGTACTAGCGAGACCTACGAGCAGTACGTC.

The chain joins TRBV11-2 to TRBJ1-6; D perhaps matches TRBD1 (5 bases). Germline CDR1 SGHAT, CDR2 FQNNGV. V was shortened by 4 bases and J by 10 bases, with 11 bases between the two germline ends. The CDR3 spans 13 residues. CDR3 residues: CASSWSGDSPLHF. The CDR3 DNA reads TGTGCCAGCAGCTGGTCCGGGGACTCACCCCTCCACTTT. Full variable domain (remainder filled in from reference TRBV11-2 and TRBJ1-6): EAGVAQSPRYKIIEKRQSVAFWCNPISGHATLYWYQQILGQGPKLLIQFQNNGVVDDSQLPKDRFSAERLKGVDSTLKIQPAKLEDSAVYLCASSWSGDSPLHFGNGTRLTVT.

This clonotype was seen once. The V and J genes are TRBV12-2 and TRBJ2-7; the table's D call TRBD1 went unverified against the DNA. TRBV12-2 is recorded as a pseudogene. This CDR3 region has 16 residues. The DNA of the CDR3 is TGTGCAAGTCGCCTAGAGGGTGCAGGGCAGAACTACGAGCAGTACTTC. This sequence encodes CASRLEGAGQNYEQYF.

This clonotype was seen many times. The rearrangement uses TRBV14 and TRBJ1-1; possible D gene TRBD1, 5 bases. Germline V lookup: CDR1 SGHDN, CDR2 FVKESK. V was cut by 1 base and J by 6 bases, with 18 bases left in between. The length of the CDR3 is 16 residues. CDR3 protein: CASSQAQGRWFSEAFF. The CDR3 coding sequence is TGTGCCAGCAGCCAAGCCCAGGGACGTTGGTTCTCTGAAGCTTTCTTT.

This clonotype was counted a few times. This chain links TRBV12-3 or TRBV12-4 with TRBJ1-2; TRBD1 aligns across 9 bases. V was pared by 5 bases and J by 6 bases, with 4 bases of the junction left unmatched. CDR3 length: 13 residues. The CDR3 DNA reads TGTGCCAGCAGTCGTGGGACAGGGCATGGCTACACCTTC. It codes for CASSRGTGHGYTF.

This clonotype was seen more than once but under ten times. J is TRBJ1-5 and V is TRBV7-9, with 8 bases aligning to TRBD1. The CDR3 runs to 13 residues. V trimming: 5 bases; J trimming: 6 bases; junction bases outside the gene matches: 3. CDR1 is SEHNR, CDR2 FQNEAQ, per germline (reference sequence). CDR3 DNA sequence: TGTGCCAGCAGCGGGGGACAGGTTCAGCCCCAGCATTTT. Its protein is CASSGGQVQPQHF. Full variable domain (missing parts from reference TRBV7-9 and TRBJ1-5): DTGVSQNPRHKITKRGQNVTFRCDPISEHNRLYWYRQTLGQGPEFLTYFQNEAQLEKSRLLSDRFSAERPKGSFSTLEIQRTEQGDSAMYLCASSGGQVQPQHFGDGTRLSIL.

This clonotype appeared many times. This sequence joins TRBV5-1 and TRBJ2-7; TRBD1 matches at 8 bases. The CDR3 spans 16 residues. V trimming: 4 bases; J trimming: 0 bases; junction bases outside the gene matches: 9. Per the germline V gene, CDR1 is SGHRS and CDR2 is YFSETQ. As DNA, the CDR3 is TGCGCCAGCAGCGCCCGACAGGGGCCCGTCTCCTACGAGCAGTACTTC. It yields the protein CASSARQGPVSYEQYF. Supplemented by reference TRBV5-1 and TRBJ2-7, the full variable domain reads KAGVTQTPRYLIKTRGQQVTLSCSPISGHRSVSWYQQTPGQGLQFLFEYFSETQRNKGNFPGRFSGRQFSNSRSEMNVSTLELGDSALYLCASSARQGPVSYEQYFGPGTRLTVT.

This clonotype was detected only a few times. The chain has TRBV6-2 or TRBV6-3 and TRBJ1-2, with D possibly TRBD1 on 6 matching bases. This CDR3 is 14 amino acids long. Deletions cut 2 bases from V and 7 bases from J, with 14 bases between. Germline CDR1 reads MNHEY; CDR2 reads SVGEGT. CDR3 sequence (DNA): TGTGCCAGCAGTTACGGGACACGGACTGGTGGCTACACCTTC. Translating gives CASSYGTRTGGYTF.

This clonotype was observed at least ten times. J is TRBJ2-5 and V is TRBV25-1; D gene uncertain. V was pared by 6 bases and J by 3 bases, with 14 bases between. This CDR3 has 14 amino acids. CDR1 MGHDK and CDR2 SYGVNS come from the germline V gene. Written as DNA, the CDR3 is TGTGCCAGCAGCGCGATCGCGACCGAAGAGACCCAGTACTTC. This codes for CASSAIATEETQYF.

The sample holds one count of this clonotype. The chain joins TRBV6-2 or TRBV6-3 to TRBJ2-7; 7 bases line up with TRBD1. Germline V gene lookup returns CDR1 MNHEY and CDR2 SVGEGT. The CDR3 totals 15 residues. The trim removed 7 bases at V and 5 bases at J, leaving 14 bases unmatched. Here the CDR3 reads CASIREAGGYNEQYF. The CDR3 DNA follows: TGTGCCAGCATAAGAGAAGCAGGGGGTTACAACGAGCAGTACTTC.

This clonotype occurred many times. DNA of the CDR3: TGTGCCAGCAAGGACACAGATACGCAGTATTTT. Encoded protein: CASKDTDTQYF. The chain is built from TRBV7-6 and TRBJ2-3, with D unresolved. CDR1 SGHVS and CDR2 FNYEAQ come from the germline V gene. Trimming left V 7 bases short and J 2 bases short, with 4 bases between. This CDR3 spans 11 amino acids.

The chain carries TRBV14 and TRBJ1-2; D may be TRBD1 (5 bases). Germline CDR1 reads SGHDN; CDR2 reads FVKESK. The V end lost 2 bases, the J end lost 8 bases, and 15 bases lay between the germline ends. The CDR3 loop spans 14 amino acids. The DNA for the CDR3 is TGTGCCAGCAGCCAATCCGGGACTCAAGGAGGCTACACCTTC. It is translated as CASSQSGTQGGYTF.

This clonotype was detected only a few times. The V and J genes are TRBV6-2 or TRBV6-3 and TRBJ2-7; D uncertain. V lost 2 bases and J 2 bases, leaving 10 bases between the germline ends. The CDR3 sequence is 14 residues long. Germline V gene data show CDR1 as MNHEY and CDR2 as SVGEGT. The CDR3 region is CASSYGSTTYEQYF. The CDR3 DNA reads as TGTGCCAGCAGTTACGGGTCCACAACCTACGAGCAGTACTTC.

By sample fraction, this clonotype is medium-sized. CDR3 sequence reads: CASSETGADTQYF. CDR3 nucleotide sequence: TGTGCCAGCAGCGAAACGGGGGCAGATACGCAGTATTTT. The V call is TRBV9, the J call TRBJ2-3; the D gene is possibly TRBD2 (6 bases). The CDR3 contains 13 residues. Germline CDR1 and CDR2: SGDLS and YYNGEE. Trimming shortened V by 3 bases and J by 4 bases, and 9 bases separated the two germline ends.

The sample holds many counts of this clonotype. The chain joins TRBV9 to TRBJ2-2; D is unclear. The CDR3 has 15 amino acids. V lost 0 bases and J 1 base, leaving 7 bases between the germline ends. Germline V lookup: CDR1 SGDLS, CDR2 YYNGEE. The CDR3 nucleotides are TGTGCCAGCAGCGTAGCCAAGGGGAACACCGGGGAGCTGTTTTTT. Its translation is CASSVAKGNTGELFF.

The chain combines TRBV6-5 with TRBJ2-5; D not certain. V was cut by 6 bases and J by 6 bases, with 14 bases left in between. The CDR3 loop spans 13 amino acids. Germline CDR1 and CDR2: MNHEY and SVGAGI. CDR3 loop: CASSLGLMQTQYF. CDR3 nucleotides: TGTGCCAGCAGCCTCGGGCTAATGCAGACCCAGTACTTC.

The J gene is TRBJ2-5, the V gene TRBV9, with TRBD2 as a possible D gene (6 bases). Germline CDR1 is SGDLS and CDR2 is YYNGEE. The CDR3 length is 15 residues. Trimming stripped 2 bases from V and 7 bases from J, with 18 bases between. The CDR3 region has the DNA TGTGCCAGCAGCGTGGAAACTAGCAATCTTGCGACCCAGTACTTC. Translated, it gives CASSVETSNLATQYF. Together with reference TRBV9 and TRBJ2-5, the CDR3 gives the full variable domain: DSGVTQTPKHLITATGQRVTLRCSPRSGDLSVYWYQQSLDQGLQFLIQYYNGEERAKGNILERFSAQQFPDLHSELNLSSLELGDSALYFCASSVETSNLATQYFGPGTRLLVL.

This clonotype was detected ten times or more. This rearrangement joins TRBV5-1 to TRBJ2-3, with TRBD1 as a possible D gene (6 bases). V dropped 2 bases and J dropped 2 bases, with 9 bases sitting between them. The CDR3 contains 14 residues. CDR1 is SGHRS, CDR2 YFSETQ, per germline. The CDR3 here is CASSFGQTTDTQYF. For the CDR3, the DNA is TGCGCCAGCAGCTTCGGACAGACCACAGATACGCAGTATTTT.

J is TRBJ2-5 and V is TRBV6-6; 7 bases agree with TRBD1. V trimming: 5 bases; J trimming: 5 bases; junction bases outside the gene matches: 8. CDR3 length: 14 amino acids. The V gene's germline CDR1 is MNHNY and CDR2 SVGAGI (reference sequence). CDR3 sequence: CASSRTGAGETQYF. The CDR3 region has the DNA TGTGCCAGCAGTCGAACAGGGGCCGGGGAGACCCAGTACTTC.

This clonotype turned up a few times. The chain links TRBV12-3 or TRBV12-4 to TRBJ2-1; 10 bases are shared with TRBD2. This CDR3 has 14 amino acids. V was pared by 6 bases and J by 9 bases, with 8 bases of the junction left unmatched. The CDR3 protein is CASRIAGGITEQFF. The CDR3, as DNA: TGTGCCAGCAGAATAGCGGGGGGTATAACTGAGCAGTTCTTC.

This clonotype was recorded a few times. V usage is TRBV18 and J usage is TRBJ2-7, with D tentatively TRBD2 (6 bases). Trimming cost V 1 base and J 0 bases, with 13 bases left between them. Germline lookup yields CDR1 KGHSH and CDR2 LQKENI. CDR3 size: 16 residues. The CDR3, as DNA: TGTGCCAGCTCACCACGGACTACCCTTTACTCCTACGAGCAGTACTTC. Amino acid sequence: CASSPRTTLYSYEQYF.

V and J are TRBV20-1 and TRBJ1-5; weak D call: TRBD1 (6 bases). Germline values: CDR1 DFQATT, CDR2 SNEGSKA (reference sequence). This CDR3 has 15 residues. V dropped 0 bases and J dropped 0 bases, with 9 bases sitting between them. The CDR3, as DNA: TGCAGTGCTAGAGATGAGGACAGTAGCAATCAGCCCCAGCATTTT. This encodes CSARDEDSSNQPQHF.

This clonotype was counted a few times. The chain combines TRBV27 with TRBJ1-6, with D perhaps matching TRBD1 (5 bases). This CDR3 comprises 14 residues. The germline CDR1 and CDR2 sequences are MNHEY and SMNVEV (reference sequence). V was cut by 5 bases and J by 9 bases, with 14 bases left in between. The CDR3 sequence is CASSLSGRVSPLHF. In DNA, the CDR3 is TGTGCCAGCAGTCTGTCGGGGCGGGTTTCACCCCTCCACTTT.

This clonotype was counted only a few times. The chain recombines TRBV3-1 with TRBJ1-2; no definite D call. The V end lost 0 bases, the J end lost 2 bases, and 10 bases lay between the germline ends. The germline V gene encodes CDR1 LGHDT and CDR2 YNNKEL (reference sequence). CDR3 length equals 15 residues. Here the CDR3 reads CASSQDWGVNYGYTF. CDR3 coding DNA: TGTGCCAGCAGCCAAGATTGGGGTGTGAACTATGGCTACACCTTC. Combining the CDR3 with reference TRBV3-1 and TRBJ1-2 gives the whole variable domain DTAVSQTPKYLVTQMGNDKSIKCEQNLGHDTMYWYKQDSKKFLKIMFSYNNKELIINETVPNRFSPKSPDKAHLNLHINSLELGDSAVYFCASSQDWGVNYGYTFGSGTRLTVV.

This clonotype was counted at least ten times. V is TRBV5-5 and J is TRBJ1-6; 7 bases align to TRBD1. The CDR3 is 15 amino acids. The junction had 11 bases not matched to a gene; V was cut back by 4 bases and J by 10 bases. Germline loops: CDR1 SGHKS, CDR2 YYEKEE (reference sequence). The CDR3 here is CASSTTDRIGSPLHF. The CDR3 DNA reads TGTGCCAGCAGCACAACGGACAGGATCGGGTCACCCCTCCACTTT.